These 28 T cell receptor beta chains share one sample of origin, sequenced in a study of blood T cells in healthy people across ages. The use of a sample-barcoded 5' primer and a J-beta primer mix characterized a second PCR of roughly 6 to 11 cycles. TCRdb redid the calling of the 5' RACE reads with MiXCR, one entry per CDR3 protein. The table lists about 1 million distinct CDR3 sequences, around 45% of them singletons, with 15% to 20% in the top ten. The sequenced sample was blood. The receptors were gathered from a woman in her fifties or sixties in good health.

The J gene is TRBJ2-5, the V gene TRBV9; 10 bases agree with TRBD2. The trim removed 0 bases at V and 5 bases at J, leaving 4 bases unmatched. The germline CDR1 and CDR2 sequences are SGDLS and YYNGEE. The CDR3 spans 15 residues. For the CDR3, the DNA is TGTGCCAGCAGCGTAGTGGGTAGCGGGGGGGAGACCCAGTACTTC. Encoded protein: CASSVVGSGGETQYF.

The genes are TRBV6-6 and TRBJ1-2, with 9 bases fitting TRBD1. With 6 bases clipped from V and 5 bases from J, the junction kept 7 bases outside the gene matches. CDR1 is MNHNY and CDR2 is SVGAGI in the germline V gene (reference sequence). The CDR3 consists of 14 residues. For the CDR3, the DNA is TGTGCCAGCAGGCCCGGGGACAGGGAGTATGGCTACACCTTC. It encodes CASRPGDREYGYTF.

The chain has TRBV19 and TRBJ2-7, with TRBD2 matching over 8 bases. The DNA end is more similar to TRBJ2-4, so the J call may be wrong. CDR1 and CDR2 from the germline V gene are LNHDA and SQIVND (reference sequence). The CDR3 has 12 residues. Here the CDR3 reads CASSASGNIQYF. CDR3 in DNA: TGTGCCAGTAGCGCTAGCGGGAACATTCAGTACTTC.

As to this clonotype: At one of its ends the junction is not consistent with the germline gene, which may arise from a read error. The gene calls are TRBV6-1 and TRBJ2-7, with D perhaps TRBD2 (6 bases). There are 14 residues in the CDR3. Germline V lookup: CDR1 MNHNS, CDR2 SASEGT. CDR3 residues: CAGSVPGGIYEQYF. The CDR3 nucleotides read TGTGCCGGCAGTGTACCAGGAGGGATCTACGAGCAGTACTTC.

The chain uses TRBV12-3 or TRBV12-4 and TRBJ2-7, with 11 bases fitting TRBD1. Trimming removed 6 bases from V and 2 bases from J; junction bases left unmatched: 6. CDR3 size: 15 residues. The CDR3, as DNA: TGTGCCAGCAGCTTCGGGGACAGGGGGACCTACGAGCAGTACTTC. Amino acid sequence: CASSFGDRGTYEQYF.

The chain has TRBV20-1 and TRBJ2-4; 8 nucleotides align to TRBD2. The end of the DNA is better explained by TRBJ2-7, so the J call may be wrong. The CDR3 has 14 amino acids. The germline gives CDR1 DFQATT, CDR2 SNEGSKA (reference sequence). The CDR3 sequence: CSARLAGFRYEQYF. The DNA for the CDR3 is TGCAGTGCTAGGCTAGCGGGCTTTCGCTACGAGCAGTACTTC.

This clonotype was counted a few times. The CDR3 nucleotides read TGTGCCACCAGCAGAGGGACGGCAGGGCGTACAGATACGCAGTATTTT. It encodes CATSRGTAGRTDTQYF. The chain has TRBV15 and TRBJ2-3; a possible D gene is TRBD1 (5 bases). Germline V gene data show CDR1 as LNHNV and CDR2 as YYDKDF (reference sequence). The CDR3 runs 16 residues. V was cut by 1 base and J by 3 bases, with 14 bases left in between.

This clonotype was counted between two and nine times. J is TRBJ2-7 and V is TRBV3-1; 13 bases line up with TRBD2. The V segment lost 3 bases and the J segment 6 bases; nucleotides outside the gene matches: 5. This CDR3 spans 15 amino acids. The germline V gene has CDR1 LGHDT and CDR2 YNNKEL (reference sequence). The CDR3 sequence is CASSHRTSGRSEQYF. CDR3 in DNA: TGTGCCAGCAGCCACAGGACTAGCGGGAGATCCGAGCAGTACTTC.

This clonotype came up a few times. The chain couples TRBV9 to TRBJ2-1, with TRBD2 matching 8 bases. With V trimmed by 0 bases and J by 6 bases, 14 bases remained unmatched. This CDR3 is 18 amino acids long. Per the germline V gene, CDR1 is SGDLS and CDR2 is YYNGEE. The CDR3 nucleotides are TGTGCCAGCAGCGTAGTCAAGACCGGGACTAGGGGTCGCAATGAGCAGTTCTTC. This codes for CASSVVKTGTRGRNEQFF.

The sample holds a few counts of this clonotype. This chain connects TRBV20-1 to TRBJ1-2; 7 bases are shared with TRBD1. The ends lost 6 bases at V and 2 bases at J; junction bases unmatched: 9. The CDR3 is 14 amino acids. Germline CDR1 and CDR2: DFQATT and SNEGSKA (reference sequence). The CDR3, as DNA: TGCAGTGCACCTAACCGGGACAGAAACTATGGCTACACCTTC. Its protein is CSAPNRDRNYGYTF.

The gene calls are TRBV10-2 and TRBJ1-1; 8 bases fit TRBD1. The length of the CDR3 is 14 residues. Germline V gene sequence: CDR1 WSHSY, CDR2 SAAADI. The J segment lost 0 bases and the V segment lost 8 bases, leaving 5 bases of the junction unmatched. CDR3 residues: CASQRTGLNTEAFF. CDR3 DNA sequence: TGCGCCAGCCAAAGGACAGGGCTGAACACTGAAGCTTTCTTT.

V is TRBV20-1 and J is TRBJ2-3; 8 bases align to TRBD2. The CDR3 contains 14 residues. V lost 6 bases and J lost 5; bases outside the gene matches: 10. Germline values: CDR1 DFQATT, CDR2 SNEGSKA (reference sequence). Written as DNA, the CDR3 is TGCAGTGCAACCTCTAGCGGGCCTCGAGATACGCAGTATTTT. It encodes CSATSSGPRDTQYF.

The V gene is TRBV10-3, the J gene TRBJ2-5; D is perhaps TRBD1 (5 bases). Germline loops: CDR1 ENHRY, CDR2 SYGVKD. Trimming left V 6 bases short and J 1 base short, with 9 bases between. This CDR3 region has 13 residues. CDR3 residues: CAIRDSTQETQYF. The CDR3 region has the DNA TGTGCCATCAGAGACAGTACCCAAGAGACCCAGTACTTC.

CDR3 sequence reads: CSAPTAGDGNGELFF. The CDR3 region has the DNA TGCAGTGCCCCGACTGCAGGGGACGGCAACGGGGAGCTGTTTTTT. The gene calls are TRBV20-1 and TRBJ2-2, with a tentative D call TRBD1 (6 bases). V dropped 6 bases and J dropped 7 bases, with 21 bases sitting between them. The CDR3 sequence is 15 residues long. Per the germline V gene, CDR1 is DFQATT and CDR2 is SNEGSKA (reference sequence).

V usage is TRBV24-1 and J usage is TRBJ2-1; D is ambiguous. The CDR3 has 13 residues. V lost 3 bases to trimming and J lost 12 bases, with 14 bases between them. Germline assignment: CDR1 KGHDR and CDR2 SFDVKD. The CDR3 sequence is CATSDPLSPRQFF. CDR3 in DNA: TGTGCCACCAGTGATCCACTAAGCCCCCGGCAGTTCTTC.

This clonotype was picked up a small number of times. The DNA for the CDR3 is TGTGCCAGCTCACCAAGGACAGACCTAGCCAAAAACATTCAGTACTTC. Protein sequence: CASSPRTDLAKNIQYF. The chain couples TRBV18 to TRBJ2-4; tentatively, D is TRBD1 (6 bases). This CDR3 comprises 16 residues. V was cut by 2 bases and J by 0 bases, with 11 bases left in between. Germline CDR1 KGHSH, CDR2 LQKENI.

The DNA of the CDR3 is TGCAGTGCCCCCCGGATGGACAGGGGGTCCCACGAGCAGTACTTC. Translation gives CSAPRMDRGSHEQYF. The chain employs TRBV20-1 and TRBJ2-7; 10 bases agree with TRBD1. Germline lookup yields CDR1 DFQATT and CDR2 SNEGSKA (reference sequence). The CDR3 runs 15 residues. Unmatched junction bases numbered 13, after V lost 6 bases and J lost 5 bases.

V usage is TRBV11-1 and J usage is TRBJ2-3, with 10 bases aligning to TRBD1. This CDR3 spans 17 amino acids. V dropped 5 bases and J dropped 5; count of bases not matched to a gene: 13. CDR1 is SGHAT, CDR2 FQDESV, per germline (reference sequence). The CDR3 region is CASSPRQWTGGQDTQYF. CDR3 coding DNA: TGTGCCAGCAGCCCCCGCCAATGGACAGGGGGGCAAGATACGCAGTATTTT.

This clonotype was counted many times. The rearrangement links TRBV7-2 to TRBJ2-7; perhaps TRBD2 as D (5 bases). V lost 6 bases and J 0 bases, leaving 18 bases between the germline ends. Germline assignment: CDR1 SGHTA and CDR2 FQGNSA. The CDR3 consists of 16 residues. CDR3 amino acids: CASRSPSAGSSYEQYF. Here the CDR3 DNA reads TGTGCCAGCAGGTCTCCCTCGGCGGGTAGCTCCTACGAGCAGTACTTC.

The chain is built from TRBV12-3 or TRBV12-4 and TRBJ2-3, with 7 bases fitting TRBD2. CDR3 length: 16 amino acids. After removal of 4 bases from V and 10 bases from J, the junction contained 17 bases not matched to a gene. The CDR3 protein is CASSSRGSRKIRAQYF. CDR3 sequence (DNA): TGTGCCAGCAGTTCCCGCGGGAGCCGCAAGATACGTGCGCAGTATTTT.

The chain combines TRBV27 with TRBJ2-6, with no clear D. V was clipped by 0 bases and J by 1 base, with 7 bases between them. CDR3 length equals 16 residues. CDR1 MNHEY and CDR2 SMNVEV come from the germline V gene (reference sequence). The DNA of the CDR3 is TGTGCCAGCAGTTTATCGGGTCTATCTGGGGCCAACGTCCTGACTTTC. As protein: CASSLSGLSGANVLTF.

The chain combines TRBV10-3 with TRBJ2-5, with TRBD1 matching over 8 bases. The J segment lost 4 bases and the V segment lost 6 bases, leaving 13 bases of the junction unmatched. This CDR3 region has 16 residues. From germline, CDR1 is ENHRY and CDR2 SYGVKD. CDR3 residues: CAIRDDRGDRPETQYF. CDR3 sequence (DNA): TGTGCCATCAGAGATGACAGGGGAGATCGGCCAGAGACCCAGTACTTC.

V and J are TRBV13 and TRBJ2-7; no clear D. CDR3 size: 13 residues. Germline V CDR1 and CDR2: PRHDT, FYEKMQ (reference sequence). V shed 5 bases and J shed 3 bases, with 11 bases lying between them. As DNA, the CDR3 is TGTGCCAGCAGCCGAACATTGAGCTACGAGCAGTACTTC. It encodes CASSRTLSYEQYF. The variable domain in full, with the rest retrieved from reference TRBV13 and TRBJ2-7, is AAGVIQSPRHLIKEKRETATLKCYPIPRHDTVYWYQQGPGQDPQFLISFYEKMQSDKGSIPDRFSAQQFSDYHSELNMSSLELGDSALYFCASSRTLSYEQYFGPGTRLTVT.

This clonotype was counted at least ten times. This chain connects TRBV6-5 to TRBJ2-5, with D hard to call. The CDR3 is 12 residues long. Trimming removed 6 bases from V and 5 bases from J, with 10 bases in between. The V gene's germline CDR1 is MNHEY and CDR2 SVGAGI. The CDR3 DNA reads TGTGCCAGCAGCCTAGGGTTTGAGACCCAGTACTTC. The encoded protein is CASSLGFETQYF.

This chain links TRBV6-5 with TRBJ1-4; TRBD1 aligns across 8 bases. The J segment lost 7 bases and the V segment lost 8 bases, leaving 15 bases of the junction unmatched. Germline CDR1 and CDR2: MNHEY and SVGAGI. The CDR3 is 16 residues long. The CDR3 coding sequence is TGTGCCAGCGCTTCAGGGGGCGCCGTATGGAGTGAAAAACTGTTTTTT. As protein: CASASGGAVWSEKLFF.

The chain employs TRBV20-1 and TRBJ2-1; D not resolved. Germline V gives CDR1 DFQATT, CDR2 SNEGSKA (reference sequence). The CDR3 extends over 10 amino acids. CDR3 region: CSATTHEQFF. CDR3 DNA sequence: TGCAGCGCCACGACACATGAGCAGTTCTTC.

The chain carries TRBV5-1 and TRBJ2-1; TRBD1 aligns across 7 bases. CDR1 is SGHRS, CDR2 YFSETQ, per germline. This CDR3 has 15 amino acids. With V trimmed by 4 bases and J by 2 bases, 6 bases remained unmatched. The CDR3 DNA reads TGCGCCAGCAGCCACCGACAGGGTACCTACAATGAGCAGTTCTTC. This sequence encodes CASSHRQGTYNEQFF. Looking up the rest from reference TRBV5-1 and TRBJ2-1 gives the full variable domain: KAGVTQTPRYLIKTRGQQVTLSCSPISGHRSVSWYQQTPGQGLQFLFEYFSETQRNKGNFPGRFSGRQFSNSRSEMNVSTLELGDSALYLCASSHRQGTYNEQFFGPGTRLTVL.

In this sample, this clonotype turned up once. In DNA form, the CDR3 reads TGTGCCAGCAGTGCGAACAGAGCCACAGGGGCAGATACGCAGTATTTT. It codes for CASSANRATGADTQYF. This chain connects TRBV28 to TRBJ2-3; 7 bases match TRBD1. CDR1 and CDR2 (germline): MDHEN, SYDVKM. J gave up 4 bases and V 5 bases, and 12 bases lay outside the gene matches. This CDR3 has 16 residues. Supplemented by reference TRBV28 and TRBJ2-3, the full variable domain reads DVKVTQSSRYLVKRTGEKVFLECVQDMDHENMFWYRQDPGLGLRLIYFSYDVKMKEKGDIPEGYSVSREKKERFSLILESASTNQTSMYLCASSANRATGADTQYFGPGTRLTVL.